The entry below describes one T cell receptor (beta chain). The antigen this receptor binds is unknown. No base qualities exist here, and no much larger clone lies one base off it. TCRbeta CDR3 regions were amplified from genomic DNA by means of the immunoSEQ Assay, a bias-controlled multiplex PCR. Under the source paper's analysis protocol: The number of nucleated cells in each sample was estimated by amplification of reference gene primers within the assay. To quantify the absolute abundance of each unique TCRbeta CDR3 rearrangement, sequence reads were collapsed and filtered. For each sample, productive Simpson clonality was calculated by taking the square root of Simpson's diversity index across productive rearrangements. TCRdb carries this immuneACCESS record with in-frame sequences only. Its versions omit some clonotypes, under half of them owing to an unresolved V gene in the studies checked, with the rest unexplained. V and J calls and clone size are given by that table; D and trimming were obtained from the DNA. For this sample the table gives 280,000 or so clones, of which approximately 85% were detected only once. Roughly 2.3% of the sample is taken by the ten largest.

This record comes from a study of blood T cell repertoires in COVID-19 (dated by TCRdb to the early 2020s). Concerning the study at large: Collaborator samples came from the United States, Italy and Spain and covered acute and convalescent phases of COVID-19. The material from the prospective study consisted of cDNA or gDNA derived from T cells, B-cell-depleted T cells, or PBMCs. The dataset comprised deeply sampled blood TCRbeta repertoires from subjects exposed to, actively infected with, or recovered from COVID-19. The repertoires were released in a freely available public database intended as a resource for research on the immune response to SARS-CoV-2. Samples came from the ongoing ImmuneRACE study (first 160 participants) plus 1,254 subjects from 6 global collaborators. Nearly every sample came with metadata listing a de-identified subject ID, COVID-19 status, age in years and sex. Where available, HLA class I and class II types were taken from metadata supplied by the sample provider and were not determined by assay-based typing.

The research as a whole found: The quantity of clinical and demographic metadata differed by source and by participant and was supplied without curation.

Ends trimmed: V by 10 bases, J by 4 bases; bases unmatched to a gene: 12. The CDR3, cysteine through phenylalanine, is 14 amino acids long. The sequence is cut down to CDR3 DNA, 42 bases in frame from base 1. The germline V gene provides CDR1 SGHTA and CDR2 FQGNSA. Participants in the prospective study were aged roughly 18 to 89 years, lived in under 30 United States geographic areas, and enrolled through a virtual design. In the prospective study, participants were assigned to cohorts based on the clinical history participants reported in a screening survey and a study questionnaire. Recovered participants in ImmuneRACE Cohort 3 were defined as having two consecutive negative NP/OP PCR tests, clearance from a healthcare professional, or resolution of symptoms. In the prospective study, mobile phlebotomists collected whole blood, serum and a nasopharyngeal or oropharyngeal swab from each participant. Additional blood draws and questionnaires over an approximately two-month period could optionally be provided by prospective study participants. Before DNA extraction, blood samples from the prospective study were shipped at room temperature or frozen.

This receptor was obtained from a man under 40 who had recovered from COVID-19. In this chain, TRBV7-2 is recombined with TRBJ1-2, and 7 junction bases match TRBD1. The sequenced sample was PBMCs or T cells enriched from blood (not recorded which). The DNA sequence is given as TGTGCCACCCGGGGAGGTAACAGGGGCTATGGCTACACCTTC. This encodes CATRGGNRGYGYTF.